This T cell receptor beta chain was recorded in a study of shared clonotypes between healthy human individuals. The data were produced by immunoSEQ multiplex PCR, yet TCRdb's version contains in-frame clones alone and is incomplete. Of roughly 1,800,000 clones listed, approximately 95% were seen once; the top ten hold around 1.2%. The study, taken as a whole, reports: In having few donors, the study represented limited genetic and exposure-history diversity.

Naivety among CD8 cells was defined by CD45RO negativity and positive CCR7 selection, thereby excluding terminally differentiated effector memory CD45RA+ cells. To note about this clone: Its antigen is as yet unknown.

Germline CDR1 and CDR2: SGHAT and FQDESV (reference sequence). The CDR3 is made up of 14 amino acids. V dropped 5 bases and J dropped 7 bases, with 15 bases sitting between them. This clonotype was sampled from a man younger than 30 in good health. This rearrangement joins TRBV11-1 to TRBJ2-4; D is possibly TRBD1 or TRBD2 (6 bases each). The specimen sequenced was naive CD8+ T cells sorted from blood. CDR3 residues: CASSDRGTMNIQYF. Here the CDR3 DNA reads TGTGCCAGCAGCGATCGCGGGACAATGAACATTCAGTACTTC.